The clone carrying this T cell receptor beta chain occurred a few times. Its antigen is not known. These data are taken from a study of beta chain features in type 1 diabetes. Study details: In all, around 100,000,000 sorted cells from all samples were analyzed.

Expressed TCRB transcripts were sequenced, since all the RNA that had been isolated was reverse transcribed. Only in-frame clones appear in the TCRdb table, and some are missing; sequencing was by immunoSEQ multiplex PCR. The repertoire includes approximately 470,000 clones, 25% to 35% of them detected once, and roughly 0.066% sits in the top ten. Germline assignment: CDR1 SEHNR and CDR2 FQNEAQ (reference sequence). The CDR3 extends over 14 amino acids. The germline V and J ends were trimmed by 2 bases and 5 bases, with 11 bases remaining between them. Study-level results: The study found that naive, central memory and Treg TCRB repertoires appeared more similar in patients than in healthy donors.

It was one heparinised blood draw, averaging roughly 0.11 L, that each donor gave. The source material was naive CD4+ T cells from blood. V gene TRBV7-9 combines with J gene TRBJ2-3, with D possibly TRBD2 on 5 matching bases. This receptor was identified in a man aged 18 to 29 in good health. The CDR3 coding sequence is TGTGCCAGCAGCTTACAGACTCGGGGAGATACGCAGTATTTT. Its translation: CASSLQTRGDTQYF. The full variable domain, completed using reference TRBV7-9 and TRBJ2-3, is DTGVSQNPRHKITKRGQNVTFRCDPISEHNRLYWYRQTLGQGPEFLTYFQNEAQLEKSRLLSDRFSAERPKGSFSTLEIQRTEQGDSAMYLCASSLQTRGDTQYFGPGTRLTVL.